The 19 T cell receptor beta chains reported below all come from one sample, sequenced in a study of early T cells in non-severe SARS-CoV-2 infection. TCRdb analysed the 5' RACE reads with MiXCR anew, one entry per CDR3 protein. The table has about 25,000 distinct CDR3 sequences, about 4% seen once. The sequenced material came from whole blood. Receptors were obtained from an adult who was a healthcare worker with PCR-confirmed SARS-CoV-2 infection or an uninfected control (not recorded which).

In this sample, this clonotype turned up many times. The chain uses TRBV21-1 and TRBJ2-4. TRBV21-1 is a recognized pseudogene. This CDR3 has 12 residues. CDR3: CASRTKAGNCYF. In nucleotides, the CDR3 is TGTGCCAGCAGGACGAAGGCCGGCAACTGTTACTTC.

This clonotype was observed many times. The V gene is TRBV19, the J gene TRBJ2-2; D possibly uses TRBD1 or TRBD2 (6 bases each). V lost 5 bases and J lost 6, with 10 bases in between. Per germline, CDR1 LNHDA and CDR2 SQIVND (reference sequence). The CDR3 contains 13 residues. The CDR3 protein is CASSPRGAGELFF. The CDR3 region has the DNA TGTGCCAGTAGTCCTAGGGGGGCCGGGGAGCTGTTTTTT.

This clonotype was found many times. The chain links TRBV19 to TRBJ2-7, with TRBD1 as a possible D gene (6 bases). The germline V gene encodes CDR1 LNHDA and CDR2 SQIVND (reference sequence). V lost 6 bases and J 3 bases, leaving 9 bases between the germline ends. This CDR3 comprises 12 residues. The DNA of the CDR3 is TGTGCCAGTAGAAACAGGGACTACGAGCAGTACTTC. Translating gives CASRNRDYEQYF. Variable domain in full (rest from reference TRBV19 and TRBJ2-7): DGGITQSPKYLFRKEGQNVTLSCEQNLNHDAMYWYRQDPGQGLRLIYYSQIVNDFQKGDIAEGYSVSREKKESFPLTVTSAQKNPTAFYLCASRNRDYEQYFGPGTRLTVT.

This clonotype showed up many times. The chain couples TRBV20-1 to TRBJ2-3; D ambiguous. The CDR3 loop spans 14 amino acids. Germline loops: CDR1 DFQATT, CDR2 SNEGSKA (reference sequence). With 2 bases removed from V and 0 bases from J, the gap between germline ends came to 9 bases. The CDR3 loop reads CSARHSVSTDTQYF. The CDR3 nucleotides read TGCAGTGCTAGACACAGTGTAAGCACAGATACGCAGTATTTT.

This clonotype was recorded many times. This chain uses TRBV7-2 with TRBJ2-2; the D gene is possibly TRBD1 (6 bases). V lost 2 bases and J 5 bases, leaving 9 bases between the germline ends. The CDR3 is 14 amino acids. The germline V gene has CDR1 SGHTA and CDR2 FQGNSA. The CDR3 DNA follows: TGTGCCAGCAGCTTAAACAGGGCAACCGGGGAGCTGTTTTTT. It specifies CASSLNRATGELFF.

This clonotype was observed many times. DNA of the CDR3: TGTGCCAGCAGCTTGGGGGACGGCCCGTCCGGGACCCAGTACTTC. It encodes CASSLGDGPSGTQYF. The V gene is TRBV5-4, the J gene TRBJ2-5; the D gene could be TRBD1 or TRBD2 (5 bases each). Trimming stripped 0 bases from V and 7 bases from J, with 16 bases between. The CDR3 covers 15 residues. Germline V gives CDR1 SGHNT, CDR2 YYREEE (reference sequence).

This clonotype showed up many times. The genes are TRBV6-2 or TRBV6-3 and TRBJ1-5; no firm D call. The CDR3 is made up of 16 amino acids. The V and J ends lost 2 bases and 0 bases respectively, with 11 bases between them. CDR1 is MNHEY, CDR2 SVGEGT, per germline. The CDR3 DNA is TGTGCCAGCAGTTACCTCAGCAGCAATAGCAATCAGCCCCAGCATTTT. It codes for CASSYLSSNSNQPQHF.

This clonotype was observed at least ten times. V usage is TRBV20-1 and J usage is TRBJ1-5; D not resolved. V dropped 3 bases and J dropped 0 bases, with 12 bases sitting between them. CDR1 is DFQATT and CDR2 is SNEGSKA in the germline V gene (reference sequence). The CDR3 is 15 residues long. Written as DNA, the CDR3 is TGCAGTGCTAGGGAGCGGGCCCTTAGCAATCAGCCCCAGCATTTT. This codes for CSARERALSNQPQHF.

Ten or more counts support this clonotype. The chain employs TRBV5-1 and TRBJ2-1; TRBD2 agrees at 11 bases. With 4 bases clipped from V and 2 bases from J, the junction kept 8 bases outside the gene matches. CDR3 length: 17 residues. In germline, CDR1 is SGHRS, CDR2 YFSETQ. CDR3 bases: TGCGCCAGCAGCGCTCCGGGACTAGCGGTTCCCTACAATGAGCAGTTCTTC. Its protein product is CASSAPGLAVPYNEQFF. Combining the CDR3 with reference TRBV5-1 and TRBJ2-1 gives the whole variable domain KAGVTQTPRYLIKTRGQQVTLSCSPISGHRSVSWYQQTPGQGLQFLFEYFSETQRNKGNFPGRFSGRQFSNSRSEMNVSTLELGDSALYLCASSAPGLAVPYNEQFFGPGTRLTVL.

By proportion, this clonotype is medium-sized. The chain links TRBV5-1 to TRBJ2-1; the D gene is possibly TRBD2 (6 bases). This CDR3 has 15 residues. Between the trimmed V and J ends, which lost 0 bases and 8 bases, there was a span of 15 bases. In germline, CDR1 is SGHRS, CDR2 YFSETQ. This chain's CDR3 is CASSLVAGSMDEQFF. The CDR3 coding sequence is TGCGCCAGCAGCTTGGTCGCCGGGAGTATGGATGAGCAGTTCTTC.

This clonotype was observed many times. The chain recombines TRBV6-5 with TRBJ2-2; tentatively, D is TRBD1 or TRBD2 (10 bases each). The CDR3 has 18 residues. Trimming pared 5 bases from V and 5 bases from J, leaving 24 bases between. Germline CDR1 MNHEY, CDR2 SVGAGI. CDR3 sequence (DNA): TGTGCCAGCAGTCGACAGGGGGCGCGACTAGCGGGTACCGGGGAGCTGTTTTTT. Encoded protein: CASSRQGARLAGTGELFF.

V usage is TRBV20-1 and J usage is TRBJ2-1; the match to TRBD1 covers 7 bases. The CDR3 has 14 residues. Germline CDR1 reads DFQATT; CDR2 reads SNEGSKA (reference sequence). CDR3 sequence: CSPTGQTSYNEQFF. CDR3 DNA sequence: TGCAGCCCCACGGGACAGACCTCCTACAATGAGCAGTTCTTC.

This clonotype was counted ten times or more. The CDR3 nucleotides are TGTGCCAGTCAAGGGGCGTTAAACACCGGGGAGCTGTTTTTT. Its protein product is CASQGALNTGELFF. The chain uses TRBV19 and TRBJ2-2, with D maybe TRBD1 (5 bases). Germline lookup yields CDR1 LNHDA and CDR2 SQIVND (reference sequence). This CDR3 has 14 residues. Trimming shortened V by 8 bases and J by 2 bases, and 12 bases separated the two germline ends.

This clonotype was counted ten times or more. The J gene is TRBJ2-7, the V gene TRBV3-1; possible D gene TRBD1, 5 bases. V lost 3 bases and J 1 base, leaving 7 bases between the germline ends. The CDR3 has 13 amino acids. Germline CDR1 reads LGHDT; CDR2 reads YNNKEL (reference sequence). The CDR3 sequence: CASSHQGSYEQYF. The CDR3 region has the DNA TGTGCCAGCAGCCATCAGGGTTCCTACGAGCAGTACTTC.

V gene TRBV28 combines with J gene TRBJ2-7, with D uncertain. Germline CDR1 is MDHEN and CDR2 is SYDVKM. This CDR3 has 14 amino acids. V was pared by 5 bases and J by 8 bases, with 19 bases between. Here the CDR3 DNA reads TGTGCCAGCAGTCCTGACGGGTTCCACGGCAAGCAGTACTTC. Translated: CASSPDGFHGKQYF.

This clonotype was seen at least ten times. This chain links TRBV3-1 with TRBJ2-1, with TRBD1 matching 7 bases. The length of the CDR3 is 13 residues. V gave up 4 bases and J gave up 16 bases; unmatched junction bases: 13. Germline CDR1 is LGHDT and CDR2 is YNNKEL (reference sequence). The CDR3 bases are TGTGCCAGCAGCCGACCCGGACAGGCTTACCCTTTCTTC. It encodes CASSRPGQAYPFF.

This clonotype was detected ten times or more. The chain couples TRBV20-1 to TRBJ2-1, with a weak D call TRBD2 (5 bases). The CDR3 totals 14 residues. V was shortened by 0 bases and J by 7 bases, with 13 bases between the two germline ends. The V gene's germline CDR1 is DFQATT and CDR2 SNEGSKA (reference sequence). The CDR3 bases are TGCAGTGCTAGAGATTGGACTTGGGAAAATGAGCAGTTCTTC. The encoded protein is CSARDWTWENEQFF.

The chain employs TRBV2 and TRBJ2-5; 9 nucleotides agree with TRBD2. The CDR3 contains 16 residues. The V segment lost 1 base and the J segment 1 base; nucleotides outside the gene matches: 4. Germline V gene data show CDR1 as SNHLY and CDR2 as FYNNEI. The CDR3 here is CASSEGVAGAQETQYF. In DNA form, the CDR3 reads TGTGCCAGCAGTGAAGGGGTAGCGGGAGCCCAAGAGACCCAGTACTTC.

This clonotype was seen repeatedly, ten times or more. The CDR3 bases are TGCAGTGCTAGAGGACTAGCGGGATTGGATGAGCAGTTCTTC. It is translated as CSARGLAGLDEQFF. The V call is TRBV20-1, the J call TRBJ2-1, with 11 bases fitting TRBD2. CDR1 is DFQATT, CDR2 SNEGSKA, per germline (reference sequence). The CDR3 extends over 14 amino acids. V lost 1 base, J lost 8 bases, and 4 bases stayed unmatched.